The entry below gives a single T cell receptor (beta chain) sequence along with its context. Its matching antigen is unknown. Molecular barcoded adaptors covering alpha/delta and beta/gamma chains were used on around 400 ng RNA. TCRdb reanalysed the reads using MiXCR and keeps one entry per CDR3 protein. The top ten hold 45% of the sample, which has roughly 68,000 distinct CDR3 sequences, approximately 15% seen once. The data belong to a study of read filtering for tumor transcriptome and immune sequencing. Overall study context: The cohort had approximately 16 men and approximately 15 women aged roughly 47 to 85, mean about 67 years.

This CDR3 is 15 amino acids long. J gave up 1 base and V 7 bases, and 9 bases lay outside the gene matches. Per germline, CDR1 SQVTM and CDR2 ANQGSEA. Study-wide results and limits: In IR-seq, single-read clonotypes were 65% to 90% of clonotypes but about 3.5% of reads. Without single-read clonotypes, shared clonotype proportions correlated more between IR-seq and RNA-seq.

The sequencing input was a population of CD138-negative cells sorted from bone marrow. This chain uses TRBV29-1 with TRBJ2-2, with 7 bases lining up with TRBD1. This TCR derives from a donor aged 40 or over with multiple myeloma. CDR3 residues: CSACRDSLNTGELFF. The CDR3 DNA follows: TGCAGCGCCTGCCGGGACAGCTTGAACACCGGGGAGCTGTTTTTT.